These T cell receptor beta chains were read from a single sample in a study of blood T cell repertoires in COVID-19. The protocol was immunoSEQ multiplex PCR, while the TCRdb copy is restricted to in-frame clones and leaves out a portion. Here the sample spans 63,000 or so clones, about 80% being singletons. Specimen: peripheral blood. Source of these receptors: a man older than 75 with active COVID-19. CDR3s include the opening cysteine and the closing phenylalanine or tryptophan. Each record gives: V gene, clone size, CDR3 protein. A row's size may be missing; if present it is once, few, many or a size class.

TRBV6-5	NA	CASREGDYGYTF
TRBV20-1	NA	CSASETNYNEQFF
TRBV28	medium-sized	CASSLISGAVSYEQYF
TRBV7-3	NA	CASSRGARTEAFF
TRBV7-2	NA	CVSSSRKQGYEQYF
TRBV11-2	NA	CASSRQFDSGADTQYF
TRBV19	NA	CASSRDRGRNQPQHF
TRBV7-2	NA	CASSARDSKNIQYF
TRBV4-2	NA	CASSPGQGAGREQYF
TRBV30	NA	CAWSVPSGLNEKLFF
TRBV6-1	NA	CASSERQGRGGYTF
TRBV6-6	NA	CASSTQGGYGYTF
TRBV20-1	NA	CSASGGTYNEQFF
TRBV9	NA	CASSVGAGGRAYEQYF
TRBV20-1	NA	CSATQGSEQFF
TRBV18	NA	CASSLVWSSGNTIYF
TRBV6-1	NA	CASSEVGLAVDEQYF
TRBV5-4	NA	CASSLRNRGGYTF
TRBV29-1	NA	CSVRRATGTNTEAFF
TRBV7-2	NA	CASSVTGGKNTEAFF
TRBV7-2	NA	CASLNRGVEETQYF
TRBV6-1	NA	CASSEHRQISYEQYF
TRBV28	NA	CASSLLGGNYGYTF
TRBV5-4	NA	CASSLNLGTGDYEQYF